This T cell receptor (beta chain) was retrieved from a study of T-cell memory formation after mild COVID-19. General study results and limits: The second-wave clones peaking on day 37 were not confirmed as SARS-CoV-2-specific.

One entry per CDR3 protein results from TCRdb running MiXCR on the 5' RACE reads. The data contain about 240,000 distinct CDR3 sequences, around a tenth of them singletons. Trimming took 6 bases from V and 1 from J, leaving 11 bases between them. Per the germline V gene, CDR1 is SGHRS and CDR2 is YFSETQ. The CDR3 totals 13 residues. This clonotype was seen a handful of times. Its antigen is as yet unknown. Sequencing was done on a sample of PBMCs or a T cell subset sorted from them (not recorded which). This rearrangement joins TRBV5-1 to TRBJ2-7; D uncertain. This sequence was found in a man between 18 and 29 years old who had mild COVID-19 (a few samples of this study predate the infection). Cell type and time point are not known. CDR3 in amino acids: CASNLGPSYEQYF. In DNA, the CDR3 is TGCGCCAGCAACCTAGGTCCATCCTACGAGCAGTACTTC.